Reported below is one TCR beta chain. The target antigen is unknown. The repertoire was sequenced with immunoSEQ multiplex PCR; TCRdb's copy has only in-frame clones and lacks some. This sample has 40,000 to 50,000 clones; approximately 77% occur once, and the top ten carry under 30%. Pools of viral peptides were used by the ViraFEST assay to expand antigen-specific CD4+ T cells ahead of sequencing. Cultured cells yielded isolated CD4+ T cells after approximately nine days. A positive SARS-CoV-2 PCR test fell between March and December 2020. Looked up from germline, CDR1 is SGHDT and CDR2 is YYEEEE. Trimming cost V 4 bases and J 6 bases; bases outside gene matches: 9. The CDR3 contains 14 residues. This specimen belongs to a study of vaccination effects on CD4 cells after COVID-19. General study results and limits: Most post-vaccine spike-reactive clones in convalescents were new, not infection-derived.

This chain connects TRBV5-6 to TRBJ2-7; 8 nucleotides match TRBD1. The starting material was CD4+ T cells from PBMCs cultured with a peptide pool, obtained before COVID-19 vaccination. The source of this sequence is a human donor who had a prior SARS-CoV-2 infection. CDR3: CASSARTGSREQYF. Written as DNA, the CDR3 is TGTGCCAGCAGCGCACGGACAGGGAGTCGCGAGCAGTACTTC.